A single sample is the source of the 20 T cell receptor beta chains below, sequenced in a study of cytomegalovirus exposure and HLA in healthy donors. The primer mix had 60 Vbeta and 13 Jbeta primers. Sequencing was performed with immunoSEQ multiplex PCR; in TCRdb, only in-frame clones are kept and a portion is missing. The data contain 250,000 or so clones, 92% of them seen just once; the ten biggest clones take up about 1.7%. The material sequenced was PBMCs. These receptors were collected from a girl aged 2 to 10 in good health and CMV-seronegative.

V is TRBV28 and J is TRBJ1-4; the D gene is possibly TRBD1 (6 bases). The length of the CDR3 is 14 residues. Trimming removed 6 bases at V and 5 bases at J, with 13 bases between. CDR1 and CDR2 (germline): MDHEN, SYDVKM. The CDR3 sequence: CASSSGTPNEKLFF. The DNA for the CDR3 is TGTGCCAGCAGCTCCGGGACACCGAATGAAAAACTGTTTTTT.

CDR3 residues: CASSPPGGRMNTEAFF. The CDR3 bases are TGTGCCAGCTCACCACCGGGGGGACGGATGAACACTGAAGCTTTCTTT. This chain joins TRBV18 and TRBJ1-1; D is perhaps TRBD1 (5 bases). This CDR3 comprises 16 residues. V was clipped by 0 bases and J by 0 bases, with 11 bases between them. Germline CDR1 and CDR2: KGHSH and LQKENI.

The chain recombines TRBV6-6 with TRBJ2-3, with 7 bases identical to TRBD1. Trimming took 4 bases from V and 5 from J; bases not matched to a gene: 6. Germline CDR1 and CDR2: MNHNY and SVGAGI (reference sequence). This CDR3 is 14 amino acids long. The CDR3 reads CASSLDRDVDTQYF. CDR3 DNA: TGTGCCAGCAGTTTAGACAGGGATGTAGATACGCAGTATTTT.

V and J are TRBV5-6 and TRBJ2-5, with TRBD1 identical over 7 bases. Germline values: CDR1 SGHDT, CDR2 YYEEEE. The CDR3 covers 14 residues. V was pared by 4 bases and J by 5 bases, with 8 bases of the junction left unmatched. Written as DNA, the CDR3 is TGTGCCAGCAGCCCCTGGACCAGGGGGGAGACCCAGTACTTC. Its translation is CASSPWTRGETQYF.

V usage is TRBV7-9 and J usage is TRBJ1-2; D is undetermined. The V end lost 5 bases, the J end lost 0 bases, and 10 bases lay between the germline ends. Germline values: CDR1 SEHNR, CDR2 FQNEAQ (reference sequence). The CDR3 extends over 14 amino acids. This CDR3 reads CASSTTDSNYGYTF. In DNA form, the CDR3 reads TGTGCCAGCAGCACGACCGACTCTAACTATGGCTACACCTTC.

V usage is TRBV4-2 and J usage is TRBJ1-4; D gene uncertain. Germline assignment: CDR1 LGHNA and CDR2 YNFKEQ. This CDR3 has 15 residues. The V and J ends lost 0 bases and 0 bases respectively, with 5 bases between them. The CDR3 protein is CASSQDPATNEKLFF. The CDR3 DNA follows: TGTGCCAGCAGCCAAGATCCAGCAACTAATGAAAAACTGTTTTTT.

V and J are TRBV7-9 and TRBJ1-1, with D unclear. This CDR3 is 11 amino acids long. The V and J ends lost 5 bases and 11 bases respectively, with 12 bases between them. Germline assignment: CDR1 SEHNR and CDR2 FQNEAQ (reference sequence). The CDR3, as DNA: TGTGCCAGCAGCCTCCCAACGGGTGCTTTCTTT. As protein: CASSLPTGAFF.

The chain is built from TRBV18 and TRBJ1-5, with 7 bases aligning to TRBD1. This CDR3 comprises 15 residues. The V segment lost 6 bases and the J segment 3 bases; nucleotides outside the gene matches: 8. Germline loops: CDR1 KGHSH, CDR2 LQKENI. The CDR3 region is CASSRIGTANQPQHF. Here the CDR3 DNA reads TGTGCCAGCTCTCGGATCGGGACAGCCAATCAGCCCCAGCATTTT. Together with reference TRBV18 and TRBJ1-5, the CDR3 gives the full variable domain: NAGVMQNPRHLVRRRGQEARLRCSPMKGHSHVYWYRQLPEEGLKFMVYLQKENIIDESGMPKERFSAEFPKEGPSILRIQQVVRGDSAAYFCASSRIGTANQPQHFGDGTRLSIL.

The chain links TRBV14 to TRBJ2-5; TRBD2 matches 8 bases. J gave up 1 base and V 4 bases, and 11 bases lay outside the gene matches. Germline V gene lookup returns CDR1 SGHDN and CDR2 FVKESK. The CDR3 runs to 17 residues. The DNA for the CDR3 is TGTGCCAGCAGCCCCTCGGGACTAGTGACCTTCCAAGAGACCCAGTACTTC. It specifies CASSPSGLVTFQETQYF.

The CDR3 is CASSLSAVLSSKNIQYF. The CDR3, as DNA: TGCGCCAGCAGCTTGTCAGCGGTCCTATCGTCCAAAAACATTCAGTACTTC. The V call is TRBV5-1, the J call TRBJ2-4, with a weak D call TRBD2 (5 bases). This CDR3 has 17 residues. Germline V gives CDR1 SGHRS, CDR2 YFSETQ. V was shortened by 1 base and J by 2 bases, with 16 bases between the two germline ends. The full variable domain, completed using reference TRBV5-1 and TRBJ2-4, is KAGVTQTPRYLIKTRGQQVTLSCSPISGHRSVSWYQQTPGQGLQFLFEYFSETQRNKGNFPGRFSGRQFSNSRSEMNVSTLELGDSALYLCASSLSAVLSSKNIQYFGAGTRLSVL.

This chain joins TRBV5-1 and TRBJ1-1; TRBD1 aligns across 7 bases. Losses at the gene ends were 0 bases for V and 4 bases for J; bases not matched to a gene: 9. CDR1 SGHRS and CDR2 YFSETQ come from the germline V gene. This CDR3 has 16 amino acids. The CDR3 nucleotides read TGCGCCAGCAGCTTGGCCCCACAGGGGATAGGCACTGAAGCTTTCTTT. Its translation: CASSLAPQGIGTEAFF.

The gene calls are TRBV28 and TRBJ1-5; 9 bases map to TRBD1. The CDR3 has 17 amino acids. Germline V gene lookup returns CDR1 MDHEN and CDR2 SYDVKM. J lost 4 bases, V lost 7 bases, and 14 bases had no gene match. The CDR3 DNA follows: TGTGCCAGCACCCACGGGACAGGGCTTTTTTTAAATCAGCCCCAGCATTTT. Protein: CASTHGTGLFLNQPQHF. Supplemented by reference TRBV28 and TRBJ1-5, the full variable domain reads DVKVTQSSRYLVKRTGEKVFLECVQDMDHENMFWYRQDPGLGLRLIYFSYDVKMKEKGDIPEGYSVSREKKERFSLILESASTNQTSMYLCASTHGTGLFLNQPQHFGDGTRLSIL.

The V gene is TRBV9, the J gene TRBJ2-5; perhaps TRBD2 as D (6 bases). V lost 4 bases and J 5 bases, leaving 15 bases between the germline ends. The CDR3 covers 14 residues. CDR1 is SGDLS, CDR2 YYNGEE, per germline. Here the CDR3 DNA reads TGTGCCAGCAGCCCCCGCGGGGCGGAGGAGACCCAGTACTTC. Translated, it gives CASSPRGAEETQYF.

The V call is TRBV4-2, the J call TRBJ2-1; TRBD2 aligns across 8 bases. The ends lost 2 bases at V and 0 bases at J; junction bases unmatched: 3. This CDR3 region has 16 residues. Germline V CDR1 and CDR2: LGHNA, YNFKEQ. CDR3 in DNA: TGTGCCAGCAGCCAATTAAGCGGGAGCTCCTACAATGAGCAGTTCTTC. It specifies CASSQLSGSSYNEQFF.

This clone was seen a handful of times. V gene TRBV28 combines with J gene TRBJ1-2; perhaps TRBD1 as D (5 bases). V was shortened by 5 bases and J by 0 bases, with 13 bases between the two germline ends. The germline V gene encodes CDR1 MDHEN and CDR2 SYDVKM. This CDR3 region has 15 residues. The CDR3 region is CASSTPPTANYGYTF. CDR3 DNA: TGTGCCAGCAGTACCCCCCCGACAGCTAACTATGGCTACACCTTC.

The V gene is TRBV9, the J gene TRBJ2-5; TRBD2 might be the D (5 bases). The CDR3 totals 16 residues. V shed 3 bases and J shed 5 bases, with 20 bases lying between them. The germline CDR1 and CDR2 sequences are SGDLS and YYNGEE. Here the CDR3 reads CASSATAEARRETQYF. CDR3 bases: TGTGCCAGCAGCGCAACCGCGGAGGCGCGCAGGGAGACCCAGTACTTC.

The gene calls are TRBV9 and TRBJ2-2; 8 positions agree with TRBD2. The J segment lost 3 bases and the V segment lost 3 bases, leaving 10 bases of the junction unmatched. This CDR3 region has 17 residues. The germline V gene has CDR1 SGDLS and CDR2 YYNGEE. The CDR3 reads CASSGRTSPLDTGELFF. CDR3 in DNA: TGTGCCAGCAGCGGAAGGACTAGCCCCCTTGACACCGGGGAGCTGTTTTTT.

CDR3 sequence: CASSLEPPSGGAGGANVLTF. CDR3 nucleotide sequence: TGCGCCAGCAGCTTGGAACCCCCCAGCGGGGGGGCTGGAGGGGCCAACGTCCTGACTTTC. The chain employs TRBV5-1 and TRBJ2-6, with TRBD2 matching 10 bases. The CDR3 extends over 20 amino acids. Germline CDR1 and CDR2: SGHRS and YFSETQ. The J segment lost 4 bases and the V segment lost 0 bases, leaving 13 bases of the junction unmatched.

The gene calls are TRBV11-2 and TRBJ2-5; TRBD2 agrees at 9 bases. The CDR3 is 18 amino acids. The germline V gene encodes CDR1 SGHAT and CDR2 FQNNGV. J was trimmed by 1 base and V by 5 bases; bases with no gene match: 14. The CDR3 sequence is CASSPRALAGGLQETQYF. CDR3 DNA: TGTGCCAGCAGCCCCCGGGCGTTGGCGGGGGGGCTCCAAGAGACCCAGTACTTC. Complete variable domain (other parts from reference TRBV11-2 and TRBJ2-5): EAGVAQSPRYKIIEKRQSVAFWCNPISGHATLYWYQQILGQGPKLLIQFQNNGVVDDSQLPKDRFSAERLKGVDSTLKIQPAKLEDSAVYLCASSPRALAGGLQETQYFGPGTRLLVL.

The genes are TRBV6-4 and TRBJ1-1; TRBD1 is a possible D gene (5 bases). Germline CDR1 reads MRHNA; CDR2 reads SNTAGT. The CDR3 loop spans 13 amino acids. V shed 7 bases and J shed 0 bases, with 9 bases lying between them. The CDR3 DNA is TGTGCCAGCACCCCAGGGATGAACACTGAAGCTTTCTTT. It yields the protein CASTPGMNTEAFF.